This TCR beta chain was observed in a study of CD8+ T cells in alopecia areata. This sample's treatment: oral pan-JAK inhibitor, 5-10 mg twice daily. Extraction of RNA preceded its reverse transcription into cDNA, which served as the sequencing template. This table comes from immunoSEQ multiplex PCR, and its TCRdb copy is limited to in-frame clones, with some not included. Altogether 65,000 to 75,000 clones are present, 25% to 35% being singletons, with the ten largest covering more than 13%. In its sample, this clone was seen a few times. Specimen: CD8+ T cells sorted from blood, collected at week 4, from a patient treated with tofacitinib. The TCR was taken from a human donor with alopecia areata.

CDR3 region: CASSRQREYNEQFF. The CDR3 DNA sequence: TGTGCCAGCAGCCGACAGCGGGAGTATAATGAGCAGTTCTTC. The chain uses TRBV6-6 and TRBJ2-1, with 8 bases fitting TRBD2. This CDR3 is built from 14 residues. Trimming at V came to 6 bases and at J to 7 bases, leaving 8 bases not matched to a gene. The germline gives CDR1 MNHNY, CDR2 SVGAGI (reference sequence).